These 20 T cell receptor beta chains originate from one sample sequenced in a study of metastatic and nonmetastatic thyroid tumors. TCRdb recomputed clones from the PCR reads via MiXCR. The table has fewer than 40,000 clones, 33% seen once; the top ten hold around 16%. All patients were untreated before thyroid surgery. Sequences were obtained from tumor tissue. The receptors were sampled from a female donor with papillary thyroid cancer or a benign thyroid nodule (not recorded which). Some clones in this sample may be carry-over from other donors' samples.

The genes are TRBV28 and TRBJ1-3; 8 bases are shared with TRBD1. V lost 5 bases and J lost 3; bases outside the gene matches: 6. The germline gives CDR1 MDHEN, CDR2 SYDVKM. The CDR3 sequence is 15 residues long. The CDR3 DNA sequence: TGTGCCAGCAGTCCTCCAGGGGGCTATGGAAACACCATATATTTT. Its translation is CASSPPGGYGNTIYF.

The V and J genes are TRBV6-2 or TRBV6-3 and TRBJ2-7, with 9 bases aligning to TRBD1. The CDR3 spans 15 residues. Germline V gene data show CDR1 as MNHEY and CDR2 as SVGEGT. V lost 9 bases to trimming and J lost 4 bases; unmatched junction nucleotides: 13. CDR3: CASKTGGTGKYEQYF. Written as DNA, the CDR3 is TGTGCCAGTAAGACTGGCGGGACAGGGAAGTACGAGCAGTACTTC.

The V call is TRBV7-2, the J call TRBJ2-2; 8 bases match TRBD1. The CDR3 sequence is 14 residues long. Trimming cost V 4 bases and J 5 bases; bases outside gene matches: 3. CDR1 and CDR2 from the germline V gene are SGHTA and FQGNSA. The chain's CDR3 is CASSSGQVTGELFF. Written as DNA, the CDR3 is TGTGCCAGCAGCTCGGGACAGGTGACCGGGGAGCTGTTTTTT.

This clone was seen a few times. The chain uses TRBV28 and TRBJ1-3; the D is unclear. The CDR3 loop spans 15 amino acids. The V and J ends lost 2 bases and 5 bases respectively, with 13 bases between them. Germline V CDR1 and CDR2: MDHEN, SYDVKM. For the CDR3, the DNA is TGTGCCAGCAGTTTAGGGCGGGCTATGAGAAACACCATATATTTT. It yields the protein CASSLGRAMRNTIYF.

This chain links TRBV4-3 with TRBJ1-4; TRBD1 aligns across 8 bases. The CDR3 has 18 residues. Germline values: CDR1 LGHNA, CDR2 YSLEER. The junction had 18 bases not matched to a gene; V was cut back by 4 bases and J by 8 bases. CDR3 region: CASSLAGTGKRWLEKLFF. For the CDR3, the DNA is TGCGCCAGCAGCCTAGCCGGGACAGGAAAAAGATGGTTAGAAAAACTGTTTTTT.

The CDR3 DNA is TGCGCCAGCAGCTTGGGACAGGGGTACAATGAGCAGTTCTTC. This translates into CASSLGQGYNEQFF. This chain connects TRBV5-1 to TRBJ2-1, with 8 bases fitting TRBD1. V lost 0 bases and J lost 4; bases outside the gene matches: 0. Germline V gene data show CDR1 as SGHRS and CDR2 as YFSETQ. This CDR3 comprises 14 residues.

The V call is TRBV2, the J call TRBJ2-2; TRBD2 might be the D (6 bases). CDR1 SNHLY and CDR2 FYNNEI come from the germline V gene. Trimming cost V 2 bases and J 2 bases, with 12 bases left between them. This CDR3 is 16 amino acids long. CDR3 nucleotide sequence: TGTGCCAGCAGTGAAACTAGCCCCAGAAACACCGGGGAGCTGTTTTTT. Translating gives CASSETSPRNTGELFF.

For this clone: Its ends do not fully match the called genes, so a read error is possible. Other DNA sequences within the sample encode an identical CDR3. This CDR3 reads CASSEEGSSYNSPLHF. Written as DNA, the CDR3 is TGCGCCAGCAGTGAAGAGGGGAGCTCCTATAATTCACCCCTCCACTTT. The chain uses TRBV2 and TRBJ1-6; D perhaps matches TRBD1 (5 bases). The CDR3 is 16 residues long. CDR1 and CDR2 from the germline V gene are SNHLY and FYNNEI.

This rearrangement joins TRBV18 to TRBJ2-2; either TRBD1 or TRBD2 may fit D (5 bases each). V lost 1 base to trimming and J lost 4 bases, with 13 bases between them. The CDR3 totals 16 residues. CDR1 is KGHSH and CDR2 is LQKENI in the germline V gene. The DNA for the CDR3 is TGTGCCAGCTCACCACAGGGACCCCGGGGCACCGGGGAGCTGTTTTTT. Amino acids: CASSPQGPRGTGELFF. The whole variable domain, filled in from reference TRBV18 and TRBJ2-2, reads NAGVMQNPRHLVRRRGQEARLRCSPMKGHSHVYWYRQLPEEGLKFMVYLQKENIIDESGMPKERFSAEFPKEGPSILRIQQVVRGDSAAYFCASSPQGPRGTGELFFGEGSRLTVL.

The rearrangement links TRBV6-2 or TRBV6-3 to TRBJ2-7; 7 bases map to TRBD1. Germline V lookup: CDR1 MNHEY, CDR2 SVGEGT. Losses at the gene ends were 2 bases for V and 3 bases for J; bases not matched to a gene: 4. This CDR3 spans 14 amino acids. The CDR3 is CASSYAAGGYEQYF. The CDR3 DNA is TGTGCCAGCAGTTACGCGGCAGGGGGCTACGAGCAGTACTTC.

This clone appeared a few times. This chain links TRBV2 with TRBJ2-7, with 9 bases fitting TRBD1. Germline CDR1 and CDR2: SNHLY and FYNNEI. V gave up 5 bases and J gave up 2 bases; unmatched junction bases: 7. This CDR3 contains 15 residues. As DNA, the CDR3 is TGTGCCAGCAGTCCGAGGGGGACAGGGACCTACGAGCAGTACTTC. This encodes CASSPRGTGTYEQYF.

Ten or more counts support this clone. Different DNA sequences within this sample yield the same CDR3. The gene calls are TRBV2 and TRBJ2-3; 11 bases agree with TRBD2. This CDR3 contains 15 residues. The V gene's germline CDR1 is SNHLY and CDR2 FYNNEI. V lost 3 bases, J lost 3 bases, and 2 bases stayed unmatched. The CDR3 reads CASSDSGGATDTQYF. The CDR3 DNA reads TGTGCCAGCAGTGATAGCGGGGGGGCTACAGATACGCAGTATTTT.

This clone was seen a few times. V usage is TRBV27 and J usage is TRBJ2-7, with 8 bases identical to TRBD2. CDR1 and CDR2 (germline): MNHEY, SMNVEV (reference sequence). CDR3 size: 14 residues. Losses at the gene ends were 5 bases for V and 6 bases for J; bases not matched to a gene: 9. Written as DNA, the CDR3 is TGTGCCAGCAGTCCAGGACTAGCCCCGCTCGAGCAGTACTTC. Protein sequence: CASSPGLAPLEQYF.

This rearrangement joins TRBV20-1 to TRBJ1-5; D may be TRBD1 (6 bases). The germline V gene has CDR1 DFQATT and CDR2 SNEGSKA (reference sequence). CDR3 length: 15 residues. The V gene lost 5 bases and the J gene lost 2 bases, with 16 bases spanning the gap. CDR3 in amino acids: CSAPRGGTGNQPQHF. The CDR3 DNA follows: TGCAGTGCTCCGCGGGGGGGCACGGGCAATCAGCCCCAGCATTTT.

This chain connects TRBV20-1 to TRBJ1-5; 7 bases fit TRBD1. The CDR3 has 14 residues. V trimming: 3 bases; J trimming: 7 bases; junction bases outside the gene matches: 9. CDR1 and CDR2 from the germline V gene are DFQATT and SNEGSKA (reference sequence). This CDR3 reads CSARRQGHRQPQHF. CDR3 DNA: TGCAGTGCTAGGCGACAGGGCCACCGACAGCCCCAGCATTTT.

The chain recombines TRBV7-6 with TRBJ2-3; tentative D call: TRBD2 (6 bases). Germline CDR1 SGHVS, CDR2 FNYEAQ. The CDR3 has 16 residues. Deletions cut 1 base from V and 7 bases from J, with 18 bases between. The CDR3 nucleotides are TGTGCCAGCAGCTTAGAAGGAGGGACTCTAGGAAATACGCAGTATTTT. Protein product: CASSLEGGTLGNTQYF.

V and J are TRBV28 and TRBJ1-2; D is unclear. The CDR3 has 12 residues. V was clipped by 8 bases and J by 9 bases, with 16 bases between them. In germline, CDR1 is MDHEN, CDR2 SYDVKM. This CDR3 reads CASDGDVGCYTF. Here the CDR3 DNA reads TGTGCCAGCGATGGGGATGTGGGTTGCTACACCTTC.

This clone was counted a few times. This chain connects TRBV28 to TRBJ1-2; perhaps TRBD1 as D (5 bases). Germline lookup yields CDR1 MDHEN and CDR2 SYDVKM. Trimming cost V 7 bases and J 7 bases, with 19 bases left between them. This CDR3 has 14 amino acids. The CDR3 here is CASIAGHTGGGYTF. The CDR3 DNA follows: TGTGCCAGCATCGCCGGACATACCGGAGGTGGCTACACCTTC.

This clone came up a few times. The CDR3 here is CASSLLGQGGDGGYTF. The DNA of the CDR3 is TGTGCCAGCAGCCTATTGGGACAGGGGGGCGACGGAGGCTACACCTTC. The chain uses TRBV9 and TRBJ1-2, with 11 bases fitting TRBD1. Trimming took 4 bases from V and 8 from J; bases not matched to a gene: 13. Germline CDR1 SGDLS, CDR2 YYNGEE. This CDR3 is 16 amino acids long. Full variable domain (remainder filled in from reference TRBV9 and TRBJ1-2): DSGVTQTPKHLITATGQRVTLRCSPRSGDLSVYWYQQSLDQGLQFLIQYYNGEERAKGNILERFSAQQFPDLHSELNLSSLELGDSALYFCASSLLGQGGDGGYTFGSGTRLTVV.

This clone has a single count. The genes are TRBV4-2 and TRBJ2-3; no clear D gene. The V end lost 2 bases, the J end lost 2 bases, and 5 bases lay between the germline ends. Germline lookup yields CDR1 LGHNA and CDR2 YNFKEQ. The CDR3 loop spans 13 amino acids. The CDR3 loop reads CASSQIVTDTQYF. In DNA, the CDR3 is TGTGCCAGCAGCCAAATAGTCACAGATACGCAGTATTTT.